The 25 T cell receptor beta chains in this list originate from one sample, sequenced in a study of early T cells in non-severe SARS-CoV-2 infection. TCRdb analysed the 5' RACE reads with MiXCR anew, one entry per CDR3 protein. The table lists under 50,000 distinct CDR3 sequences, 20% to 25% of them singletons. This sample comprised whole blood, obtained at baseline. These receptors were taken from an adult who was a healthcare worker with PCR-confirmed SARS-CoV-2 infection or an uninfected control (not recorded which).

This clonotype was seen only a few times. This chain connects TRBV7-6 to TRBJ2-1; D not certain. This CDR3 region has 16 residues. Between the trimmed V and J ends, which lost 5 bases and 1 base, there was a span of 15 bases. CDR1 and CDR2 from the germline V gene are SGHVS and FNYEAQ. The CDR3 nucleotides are TGTGCCAGCAGCCCACCCACGGCAGCTTCCTACAATGAGCAGTTCTTC. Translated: CASSPPTAASYNEQFF. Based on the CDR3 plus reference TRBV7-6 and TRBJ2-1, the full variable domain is GAGVSQSPRYKVTKRGQDVALRCDPISGHVSLYWYRQALGQGPEFLTYFNYEAQQDKSGLPNDRFSAERPEGSISTLTIQRTEQRDSAMYRCASSPPTAASYNEQFFGPGTRLTVL.

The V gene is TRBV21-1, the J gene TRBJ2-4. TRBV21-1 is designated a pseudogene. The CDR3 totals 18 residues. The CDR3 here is CASSKRKGTQRAKNIQYF. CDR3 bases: TGTGCCAGCAGCAAGAGGAAGGGAACCCAGAGAGCCAAAAACATTCAGTACTTC.

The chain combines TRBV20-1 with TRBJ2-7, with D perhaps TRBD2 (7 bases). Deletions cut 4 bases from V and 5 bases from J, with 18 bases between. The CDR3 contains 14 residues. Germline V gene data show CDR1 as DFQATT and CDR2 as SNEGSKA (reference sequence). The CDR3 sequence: CSAIIGRGDDEQYF. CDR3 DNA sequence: TGCAGTGCTATTATTGGGAGGGGGGACGACGAGCAGTACTTC.

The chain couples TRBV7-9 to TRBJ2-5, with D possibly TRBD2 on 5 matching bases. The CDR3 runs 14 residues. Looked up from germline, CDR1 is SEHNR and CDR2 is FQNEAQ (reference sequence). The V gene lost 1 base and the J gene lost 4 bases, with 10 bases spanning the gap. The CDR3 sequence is CASSLGRDRETQYF. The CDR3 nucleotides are TGTGCCAGCAGCTTAGGCCGGGATCGAGAGACCCAGTACTTC.

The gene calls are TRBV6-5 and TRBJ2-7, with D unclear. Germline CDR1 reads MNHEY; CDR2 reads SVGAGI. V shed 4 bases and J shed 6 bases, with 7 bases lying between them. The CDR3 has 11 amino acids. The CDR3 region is CASSSPGEQYF. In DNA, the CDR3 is TGTGCCAGCAGTTCCCCCGGCGAGCAGTACTTC.

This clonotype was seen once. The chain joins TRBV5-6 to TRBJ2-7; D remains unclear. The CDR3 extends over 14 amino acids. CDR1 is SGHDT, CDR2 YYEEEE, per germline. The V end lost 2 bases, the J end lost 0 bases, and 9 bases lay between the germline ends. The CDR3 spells CASSLRRSSYEQYF. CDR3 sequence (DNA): TGTGCCAGCAGCTTACGCCGGAGCTCCTACGAGCAGTACTTC. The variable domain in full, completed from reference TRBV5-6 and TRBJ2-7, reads DAGVTQSPTHLIKTRGQQVTLRCSPKSGHDTVSWYQQALGQGPQFIFQYYEEEERQRGNFPDRFSGHQFPNYSSELNVNALLLGDSALYLCASSLRRSSYEQYFGPGTRLTVT.

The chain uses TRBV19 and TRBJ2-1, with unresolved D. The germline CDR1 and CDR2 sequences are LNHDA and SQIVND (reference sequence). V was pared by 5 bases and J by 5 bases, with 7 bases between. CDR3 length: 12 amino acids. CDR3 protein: CASSPRNNEQFF. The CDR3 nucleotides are TGTGCCAGTAGTCCCAGGAACAATGAGCAGTTCTTC.

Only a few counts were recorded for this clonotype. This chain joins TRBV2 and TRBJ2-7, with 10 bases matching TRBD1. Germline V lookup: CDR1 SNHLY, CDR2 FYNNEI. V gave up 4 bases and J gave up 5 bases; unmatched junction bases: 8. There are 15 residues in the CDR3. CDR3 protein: CASSAKTGGRNEQYF. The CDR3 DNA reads TGTGCCAGCAGTGCCAAGACAGGGGGCAGGAACGAGCAGTACTTC.

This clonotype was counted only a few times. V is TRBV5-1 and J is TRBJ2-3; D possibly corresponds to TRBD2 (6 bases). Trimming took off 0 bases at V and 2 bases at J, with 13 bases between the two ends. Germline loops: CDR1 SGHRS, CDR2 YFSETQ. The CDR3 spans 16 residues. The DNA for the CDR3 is TGCGCCAGCAGCTTGGAGTTCGGGGGACCCACAGATACGCAGTATTTT. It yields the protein CASSLEFGGPTDTQYF.

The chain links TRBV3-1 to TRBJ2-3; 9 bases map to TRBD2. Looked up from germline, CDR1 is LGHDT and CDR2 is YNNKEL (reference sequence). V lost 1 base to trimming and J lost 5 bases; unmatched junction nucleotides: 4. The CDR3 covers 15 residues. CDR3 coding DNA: TGTGCCAGCAGCCAAGCTAGCGGGGAGGAAGATACGCAGTATTTT. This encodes CASSQASGEEDTQYF.

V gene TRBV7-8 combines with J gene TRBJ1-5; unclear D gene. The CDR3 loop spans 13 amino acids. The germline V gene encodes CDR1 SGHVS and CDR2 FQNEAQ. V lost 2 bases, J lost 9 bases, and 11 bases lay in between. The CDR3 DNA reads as TGTGCCAGCAGCTTACCAGCCCGCGGGCCCCAGCATTTT. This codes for CASSLPARGPQHF.

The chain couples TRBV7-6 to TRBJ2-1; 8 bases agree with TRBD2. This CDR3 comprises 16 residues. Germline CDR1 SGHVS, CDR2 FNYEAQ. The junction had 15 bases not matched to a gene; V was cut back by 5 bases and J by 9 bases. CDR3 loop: CASSRYNSGLASEQFF. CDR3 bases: TGTGCCAGCAGCCGATATAACTCTGGACTAGCTAGTGAGCAGTTCTTC.

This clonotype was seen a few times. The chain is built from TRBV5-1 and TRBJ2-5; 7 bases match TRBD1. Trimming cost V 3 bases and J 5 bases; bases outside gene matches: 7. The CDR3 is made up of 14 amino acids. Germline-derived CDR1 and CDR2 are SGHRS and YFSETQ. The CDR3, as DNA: TGCGCCAGCAGCTCGGGGACAGCCTGGGAGACCCAGTACTTC. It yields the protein CASSSGTAWETQYF.

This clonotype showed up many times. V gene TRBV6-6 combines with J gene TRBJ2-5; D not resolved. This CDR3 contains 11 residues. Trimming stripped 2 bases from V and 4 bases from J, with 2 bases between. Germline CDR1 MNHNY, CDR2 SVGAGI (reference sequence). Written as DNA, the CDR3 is TGTGCCAGCAGTTACGGAGAGACCCAGTACTTC. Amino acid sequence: CASSYGETQYF.

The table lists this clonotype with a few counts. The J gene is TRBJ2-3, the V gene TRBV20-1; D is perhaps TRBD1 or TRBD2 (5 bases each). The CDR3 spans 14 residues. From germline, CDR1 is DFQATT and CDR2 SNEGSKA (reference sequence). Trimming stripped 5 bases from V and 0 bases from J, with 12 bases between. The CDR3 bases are TGCAGTGCTGGCCGGGACCGTAGCACAGATACGCAGTATTTT. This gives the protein CSAGRDRSTDTQYF.

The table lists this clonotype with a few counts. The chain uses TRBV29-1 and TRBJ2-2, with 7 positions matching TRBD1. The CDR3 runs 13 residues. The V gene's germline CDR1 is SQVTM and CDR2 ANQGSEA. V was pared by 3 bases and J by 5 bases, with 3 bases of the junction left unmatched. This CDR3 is CSVDKQGTGELFF. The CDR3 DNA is TGCAGCGTTGACAAACAGGGGACCGGGGAGCTGTTTTTT.

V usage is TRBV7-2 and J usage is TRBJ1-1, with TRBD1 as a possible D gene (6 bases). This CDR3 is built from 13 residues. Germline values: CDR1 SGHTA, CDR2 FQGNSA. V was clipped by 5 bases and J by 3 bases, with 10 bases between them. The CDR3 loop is CASSPQGYTEAFF. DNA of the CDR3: TGTGCCAGCAGCCCTCAGGGGTACACTGAAGCTTTCTTT.

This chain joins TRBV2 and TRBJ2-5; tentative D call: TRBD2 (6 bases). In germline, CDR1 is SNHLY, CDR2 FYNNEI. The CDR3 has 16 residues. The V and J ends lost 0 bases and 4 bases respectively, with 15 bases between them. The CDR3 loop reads CASSEARTPGGETQYF. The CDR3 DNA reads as TGTGCCAGCAGTGAAGCGCGAACCCCCGGGGGAGAGACCCAGTACTTC.

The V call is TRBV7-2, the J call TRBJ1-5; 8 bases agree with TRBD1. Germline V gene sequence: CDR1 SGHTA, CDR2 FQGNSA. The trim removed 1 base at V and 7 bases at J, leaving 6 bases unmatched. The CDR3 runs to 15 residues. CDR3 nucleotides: TGTGCCAGCAGCTTAGGGCCCAGGGGGCGGCAGCCCCAGCATTTT. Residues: CASSLGPRGRQPQHF.

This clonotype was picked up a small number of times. The CDR3 nucleotides are TGCGCCAGCAGCCAAGCTGTTGGGGGCATGGACACCGGGGAGCTGTTTTTT. It specifies CASSQAVGGMDTGELFF. The rearrangement joins TRBV4-3 to TRBJ2-2; D possibly corresponds to TRBD1 (6 bases). CDR3 length: 17 residues. Germline CDR1 LGHNA, CDR2 YSLEER. V lost 1 base to trimming and J lost 3 bases, with 15 bases between them.

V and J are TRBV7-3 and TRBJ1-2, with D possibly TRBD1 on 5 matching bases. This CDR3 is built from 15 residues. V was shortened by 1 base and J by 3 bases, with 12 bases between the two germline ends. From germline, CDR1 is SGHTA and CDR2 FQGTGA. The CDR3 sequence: CASSLSPDSYYGYTF. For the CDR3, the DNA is TGTGCCAGCAGCTTAAGCCCCGACAGCTACTATGGCTACACCTTC. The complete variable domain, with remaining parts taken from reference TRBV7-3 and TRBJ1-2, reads GAGVSQTPSNKVTEKGKYVELRCDPISGHTALYWYRQSLGQGPEFLIYFQGTGAADDSGLPNDRFFAVRPEGSVSTLKIQRTERGDSAVYLCASSLSPDSYYGYTFGSGTRLTVV.

The CDR3 bases are TGCAGTGCAAGCGGGACAGCTCGTAACACTGAAGCTTTCTTT. Protein sequence: CSASGTARNTEAFF. The rearrangement uses TRBV20-1 and TRBJ1-1; 7 bases are a match to TRBD1. The J segment lost 2 bases and the V segment lost 6 bases, leaving 9 bases of the junction unmatched. This CDR3 spans 14 amino acids. Germline loops: CDR1 DFQATT, CDR2 SNEGSKA (reference sequence).

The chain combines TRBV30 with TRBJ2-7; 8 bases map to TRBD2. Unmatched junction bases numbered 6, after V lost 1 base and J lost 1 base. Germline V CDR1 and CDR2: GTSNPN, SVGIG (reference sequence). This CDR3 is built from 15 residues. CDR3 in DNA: TGTGCCTGGAGTGGCCTAGCGGGTACTTCCTACGAGCAGTACTTC. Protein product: CAWSGLAGTSYEQYF.

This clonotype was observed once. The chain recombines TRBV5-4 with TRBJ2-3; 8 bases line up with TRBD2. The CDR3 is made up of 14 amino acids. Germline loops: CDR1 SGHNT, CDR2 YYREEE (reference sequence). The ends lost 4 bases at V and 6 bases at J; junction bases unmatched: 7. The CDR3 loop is CASSTGTSDDTQYF. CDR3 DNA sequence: TGTGCCAGCAGCACCGGGACTAGTGATGATACGCAGTATTTT.

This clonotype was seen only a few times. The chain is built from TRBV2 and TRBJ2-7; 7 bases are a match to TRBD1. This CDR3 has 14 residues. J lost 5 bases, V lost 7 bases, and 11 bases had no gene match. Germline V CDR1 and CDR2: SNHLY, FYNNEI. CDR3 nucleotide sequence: TGTGCCAGCATTGATTCGCTAGACAGGGACGAGCAGTACTTC. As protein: CASIDSLDRDEQYF.